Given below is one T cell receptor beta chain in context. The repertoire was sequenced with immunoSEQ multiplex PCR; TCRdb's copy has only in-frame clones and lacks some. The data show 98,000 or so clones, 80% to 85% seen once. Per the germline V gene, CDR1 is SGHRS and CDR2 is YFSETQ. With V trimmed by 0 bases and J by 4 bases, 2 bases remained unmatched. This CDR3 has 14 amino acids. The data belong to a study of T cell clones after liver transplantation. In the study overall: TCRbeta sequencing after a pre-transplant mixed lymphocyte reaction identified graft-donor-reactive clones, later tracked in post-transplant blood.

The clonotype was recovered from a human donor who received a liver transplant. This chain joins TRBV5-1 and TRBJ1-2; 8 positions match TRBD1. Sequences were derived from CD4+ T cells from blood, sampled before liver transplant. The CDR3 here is CASSLGQGRYGYTF. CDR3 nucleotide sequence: TGCGCCAGCAGCTTGGGACAGGGGCGCTATGGCTACACCTTC. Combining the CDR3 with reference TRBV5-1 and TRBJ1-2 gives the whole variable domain KAGVTQTPRYLIKTRGQQVTLSCSPISGHRSVSWYQQTPGQGLQFLFEYFSETQRNKGNFPGRFSGRQFSNSRSEMNVSTLELGDSALYLCASSLGQGRYGYTFGSGTRLTVV.